This T cell receptor (beta chain) was recorded in a study of shared clonotypes between healthy human individuals. Study-wide results and caveats: Blood alone was sampled, and tissue repertoires likely differ.

Assay: immunoSEQ multiplex PCR; the TCRdb copy retains only in-frame clones and omits some. The sample consists of approximately 2.5 million clones, roughly 92% of them appearing once. This clone has a single count. Its antigen is unidentified. The source material was naive CD4+ T cells sorted from blood. The subset is: CD45RA+ positively selected. The TCR originated in a man aged 18 to 29 in good health.

The CDR3 loop reads CASSEIGGLYNEQFF. Written as DNA, the CDR3 is TGTGCCAGCAGTGAGATAGGGGGCCTGTACAATGAGCAGTTCTTC. J is TRBJ2-1 and V is TRBV27, with 7 bases lining up with TRBD1. The CDR3 is 15 amino acids. CDR1 MNHEY and CDR2 SMNVEV come from the germline V gene (reference sequence). The trim removed 5 bases at V and 4 bases at J, leaving 8 bases unmatched.